One and the same sample provided the 15 T cell receptor beta chains below, sequenced in a study of cytomegalovirus exposure and HLA in healthy donors. The PCR made use of 60 Vbeta and 13 Jbeta primers. Assay used: immunoSEQ multiplex PCR; TCRdb lists only in-frame clones, some missing. The data contain approximately 150,000 clones, around 85% of them singletons. The sample taken for sequencing was PBMCs. Every receptor here comes from a woman aged 25 to 39 in good health and CMV-seronegative.

This sequence joins TRBV4-2 and TRBJ2-7; a weak D match, TRBD2 (5 bases). Germline loops: CDR1 LGHNA, CDR2 YNFKEQ. This CDR3 has 16 amino acids. V was clipped by 2 bases and J by 3 bases, with 17 bases between them. CDR3 region: CASSQHRDPTLYEQYF. The CDR3 DNA sequence: TGTGCCAGCAGCCAACACCGGGATCCTACGCTCTACGAGCAGTACTTC.

The chain has TRBV27 and TRBJ1-6; perhaps TRBD1 as D (6 bases). CDR1 MNHEY and CDR2 SMNVEV come from the germline V gene (reference sequence). Trimming cost V 6 bases and J 0 bases, with 15 bases left between them. There are 17 residues in the CDR3. This CDR3 is CASRPQGLVSYNSPLHF. The CDR3 DNA follows: TGTGCCAGCAGACCTCAGGGGTTAGTCTCCTATAATTCACCCCTCCACTTT.

The chain carries TRBV5-5 and TRBJ2-5; 7 bases line up with TRBD2. Losses at the gene ends were 4 bases for V and 2 bases for J; bases not matched to a gene: 11. The CDR3 totals 16 residues. Looked up from germline, CDR1 is SGHKS and CDR2 is YYEKEE (reference sequence). CDR3 residues: CASSTRSGLLQETQYF. DNA of the CDR3: TGTGCCAGCAGCACGCGGTCGGGACTACTTCAAGAGACCCAGTACTTC.

V gene TRBV5-6 combines with J gene TRBJ2-3, with D hard to call. The V end lost 2 bases, the J end lost 8 bases, and 9 bases lay between the germline ends. The CDR3 contains 12 residues. Germline V gene lookup returns CDR1 SGHDT and CDR2 YYEEEE. The CDR3 coding sequence is TGTGCCAGCAGCTTACAGACGGCTACGCAGTATTTT. Residues: CASSLQTATQYF.

The rearrangement links TRBV7-8 to TRBJ2-7; 9 nucleotides match TRBD2. This CDR3 spans 15 amino acids. Germline V CDR1 and CDR2: SGHVS, FQNEAQ. The V gene end was trimmed by 4 bases and the J gene end by 7 bases; junction bases not matched to a gene: 11. CDR3 region: CASSSLAGARGEQYF. The CDR3 nucleotides read TGTGCCAGCAGCTCATTAGCGGGAGCTCGGGGGGAGCAGTACTTC.

The chain recombines TRBV28 with TRBJ2-5; TRBD2 agrees at 12 bases. J gave up 5 bases and V 0 bases, and 7 bases lay outside the gene matches. Germline lookup yields CDR1 MDHEN and CDR2 SYDVKM. This CDR3 has 17 amino acids. The CDR3: CASSLWTSGSRGETQYF. The CDR3 coding sequence is TGTGCCAGCAGTTTATGGACTAGCGGGAGCAGGGGGGAGACCCAGTACTTC.

The rearrangement links TRBV6-5 to TRBJ2-5; 10 nucleotides line up with TRBD2. After removal of 5 bases from V and 5 bases from J, the junction contained 5 bases not matched to a gene. The CDR3 sequence is 14 residues long. Germline values: CDR1 MNHEY, CDR2 SVGAGI. CDR3 in amino acids: CASSPPSGSETQYF. The CDR3 nucleotides are TGTGCCAGCAGTCCCCCTAGCGGGAGCGAGACCCAGTACTTC.

The V and J genes are TRBV19 and TRBJ1-3; 9 bases map to TRBD1. Germline-derived CDR1 and CDR2 are LNHDA and SQIVND (reference sequence). J lost 4 bases, V lost 3 bases, and 4 bases had no gene match. There are 15 residues in the CDR3. CDR3 loop: CASSIGQGRGNTIYF. For the CDR3, the DNA is TGTGCCAGTAGTATTGGACAGGGGCGAGGAAACACCATATATTTT.

This clone was detected once. The V gene is TRBV5-4, the J gene TRBJ2-1; 10 bases fit TRBD2. Per germline, CDR1 SGHNT and CDR2 YYREEE (reference sequence). The CDR3 length is 15 residues. The trim removed 3 bases at V and 4 bases at J, leaving 4 bases unmatched. The DNA for the CDR3 is TGTGCCAGCAGCTCCCAGCGGGGGGGATACAATGAGCAGTTCTTC. Translating it yields CASSSQRGGYNEQFF. Full variable domain (rest looked up from reference TRBV5-4 and TRBJ2-1): ETGVTQSPTHLIKTRGQQVTLRCSSQSGHNTVSWYQQALGQGPQFIFQYYREEENGRGNFPPRFSGLQFPNYSSELNVNALELDDSALYLCASSSQRGGYNEQFFGPGTRLTVL.

The chain recombines TRBV6-5 with TRBJ1-6; TRBD1 agrees at 7 bases. Losses at the gene ends were 2 bases for V and 7 bases for J; bases not matched to a gene: 5. Germline V gene data show CDR1 as MNHEY and CDR2 as SVGAGI. The CDR3 has 15 residues. DNA of the CDR3: TGTGCCAGCAGTTACATCGACAGGGAAAATTCACCCCTCCACTTT. It translates to CASSYIDRENSPLHF.

The chain joins TRBV19 to TRBJ1-1; D is possibly TRBD1 (6 bases). Trimming pared 7 bases from V and 5 bases from J, leaving 11 bases between. CDR1 is LNHDA, CDR2 SQIVND, per germline (reference sequence). The CDR3 covers 12 residues. CDR3 sequence reads: CASTTGLTEAFF. The DNA of the CDR3 is TGTGCCAGTACCACAGGGTTGACTGAAGCTTTCTTT. Full variable domain (rest looked up from reference TRBV19 and TRBJ1-1): DGGITQSPKYLFRKEGQNVTLSCEQNLNHDAMYWYRQDPGQGLRLIYYSQIVNDFQKGDIAEGYSVSREKKESFPLTVTSAQKNPTAFYLCASTTGLTEAFFGQGTRLTVV.

V is TRBV11-3 and J is TRBJ2-2, with 12 bases fitting TRBD2. V trimming: 5 bases; J trimming: 3 bases; junction bases outside the gene matches: 4. Germline CDR1 and CDR2: SGHNT and YENEEA. This CDR3 contains 16 residues. CDR3 bases: TGTGCCAGCAGCGCCAGACTAGCGGGAGACACCGGGGAGCTGTTTTTT. It translates to CASSARLAGDTGELFF. Together with reference TRBV11-3 and TRBJ2-2, the CDR3 gives the full variable domain: EAGVVQSPRYKIIEKKQPVAFWCNPISGHNTLYWYLQNLGQGPELLIRYENEEAVDDSQLPKDRFSAERLKGVDSTLKIQPAELGDSAVYLCASSARLAGDTGELFFGEGSRLTVL.

V usage is TRBV14 and J usage is TRBJ2-7; maybe TRBD1 (6 bases). V shed 1 base and J shed 6 bases, with 10 bases lying between them. In germline, CDR1 is SGHDN, CDR2 FVKESK. This CDR3 comprises 13 residues. The CDR3 nucleotides are TGTGCCAGCAGCCAAGGAGGGGGTCGCGAGCAGTACTTC. Translating it yields CASSQGGGREQYF.

This sequence joins TRBV19 and TRBJ1-1; D is undetermined. The CDR3 consists of 12 residues. V lost 5 bases and J lost 6, with 10 bases in between. Germline CDR1 and CDR2: LNHDA and SQIVND (reference sequence). The CDR3 coding sequence is TGTGCCAGTAGTCTGTCGCGGGCTGAAGCTTTCTTT. This encodes CASSLSRAEAFF.

Points on this clone: A junction boundary mismatches the germline segment, possibly from a read error. The gene calls are TRBV6-1 and TRBJ1-2, with D possibly being TRBD1 (5 bases). The CDR3 totals 11 residues. Germline CDR1 and CDR2: MNHNS and SASEGT. The CDR3 nucleotides are TGTGCCAGCAGTGGCACAGGCGTAGCTTTGTTC. Translating gives CASSGTGVALF.